This entry lists 24 T cell receptor beta chains sequenced from one sample in a study of CD8 T cells in ankylosing spondylitis. From the 5' RACE reads, TCRdb called clonotypes with MiXCR, one entry per CDR3 protein. This sample has 250,000 to 350,000 distinct CDR3 sequences, with 15% to 25% found just once. Sequencing was done on a sample of blood, either unsorted or a sorted T cell fraction (not recorded which). The receptors shown here come from a male donor with ankylosing spondylitis or in good health (not recorded which).

V gene TRBV7-2 combines with J gene TRBJ2-1; D remains ambiguous. This CDR3 has 14 amino acids. V was shortened by 4 bases and J by 0 bases, with 7 bases between the two germline ends. Per germline, CDR1 SGHTA and CDR2 FQGNSA. For the CDR3, the DNA is TGTACCAGCAGCTCGGAAGACTCCTACAATGAGCAGTTCTTC. This sequence encodes CTSSSEDSYNEQFF.

CDR3 sequence reads: CASSSGINTEAFF. DNA for the CDR3: TGCGCCAGCAGTTCAGGGATCAACACTGAAGCTTTCTTT. V usage is TRBV5-1 and J usage is TRBJ1-1, with a possible D match to TRBD1 (5 bases). V was pared by 5 bases and J by 2 bases, with 10 bases between. The CDR3 length is 13 residues. Per germline, CDR1 SGHRS and CDR2 YFSETQ.

The chain combines TRBV6-1 with TRBJ1-4; maybe TRBD1 (5 bases). There are 13 residues in the CDR3. Trimming took 8 bases from V and 8 from J, leaving 15 bases between them. From germline, CDR1 is MNHNS and CDR2 SASEGT. CDR3 loop: CASGQGSREKLFF. The CDR3 DNA reads as TGTGCCAGCGGTCAGGGCAGTCGAGAAAAACTGTTTTTT.

This clonotype was detected ten times or more. The chain couples TRBV5-1 to TRBJ2-1; D might be TRBD2 (6 bases). The ends were cut back, 0 bases at V and 8 bases at J, with 18 bases in the middle. In germline, CDR1 is SGHRS, CDR2 YFSETQ. The CDR3 runs to 16 residues. DNA of the CDR3: TGCGCCAGCAGCTTGGTGTCTGGACGAACGGGGGATGAGCAGTTCTTC. This sequence encodes CASSLVSGRTGDEQFF.

The chain couples TRBV24-1 to TRBJ2-2; TRBD1 aligns across 8 bases. This CDR3 region has 14 residues. The V segment lost 12 bases and the J segment 3 bases; nucleotides outside the gene matches: 8. The germline V gene encodes CDR1 KGHDR and CDR2 SFDVKD. CDR3 region: CAVRADRDTGELFF. The CDR3 region has the DNA TGTGCCGTCAGAGCGGACAGGGACACCGGGGAGCTGTTTTTT.

The table lists this clonotype with many counts. CDR3 coding DNA: TGCAGTGCTATCTATAGCGGGGCGCCGTACAATGAGCAGTTCTTC. Translation: CSAIYSGAPYNEQFF. The chain combines TRBV20-1 with TRBJ2-1; 8 nucleotides match TRBD2. The germline CDR1 and CDR2 sequences are DFQATT and SNEGSKA (reference sequence). This CDR3 has 15 residues. V was pared by 4 bases and J by 4 bases, with 9 bases of the junction left unmatched.

The genes are TRBV5-1 and TRBJ1-1; D not resolved. The germline V gene has CDR1 SGHRS and CDR2 YFSETQ. The V end was cut by 3 bases, the J end by 2 bases, with 11 bases between. The CDR3 extends over 14 amino acids. CDR3 nucleotides: TGCGCCAGCAGCTCCCCTCGGGAAAACACTGAAGCTTTCTTT. Protein product: CASSSPRENTEAFF.

Comment on this clonotype: One base away lies a much larger clone, so this may be a sequencing read error. The chain links TRBV5-5 to TRBJ1-1; no reliable D call. CDR3 length: 11 residues. Germline V lookup: CDR1 SGHKS, CDR2 YYEKEE (reference sequence). Trimming cost V 9 bases and J 3 bases, with 9 bases left between them. CDR3 in amino acids: CANRRDTEAFF. The CDR3, as DNA: TGTGCCAACAGACGGGACACTGAAGCTTTCTTT.

V usage is TRBV20-1 and J usage is TRBJ2-1, with TRBD2 matching over 10 bases. CDR3 size: 15 residues. Losses at the gene ends were 4 bases for V and 3 bases for J; bases not matched to a gene: 6. Germline-derived CDR1 and CDR2 are DFQATT and SNEGSKA (reference sequence). The CDR3 nucleotides read TGCAGTGCTAAAAGACTAGCGGGCTTCTACAATGAGCAGTTCTTC. It codes for CSAKRLAGFYNEQFF.

This clonotype was detected once. CDR3 protein: CASSITGNVQETQYF. Here the CDR3 DNA reads TGCGCCAGCAGCATTACAGGGAATGTGCAAGAGACCCAGTACTTC. The chain joins TRBV5-1 to TRBJ2-5, with D possibly being TRBD1 (6 bases). Germline V gene lookup returns CDR1 SGHRS and CDR2 YFSETQ. V was trimmed by 4 bases and J by 2 bases, leaving 15 bases between them. CDR3 length equals 15 residues.

This chain connects TRBV5-1 to TRBJ2-3, with TRBD2 identical over 12 bases. Losses at the gene ends were 4 bases for V and 4 bases for J; bases not matched to a gene: 4. Germline CDR1 SGHRS, CDR2 YFSETQ. There are 15 residues in the CDR3. In DNA, the CDR3 is TGCGCCAGCAGCGCGGGACTAGCGGGTTCAGATACGCAGTATTTT. It yields the protein CASSAGLAGSDTQYF. Based on the CDR3 plus reference TRBV5-1 and TRBJ2-3, the full variable domain is KAGVTQTPRYLIKTRGQQVTLSCSPISGHRSVSWYQQTPGQGLQFLFEYFSETQRNKGNFPGRFSGRQFSNSRSEMNVSTLELGDSALYLCASSAGLAGSDTQYFGPGTRLTVL.

The sample holds a few counts of this clonotype. The V gene is TRBV11-2, the J gene TRBJ2-3, with TRBD2 identical over 8 bases. Germline CDR1 SGHAT, CDR2 FQNNGV. J was trimmed by 1 base and V by 5 bases; bases with no gene match: 14. The CDR3 has 18 residues. The CDR3 loop is CASSHFRGSGGRTDTQYF. The CDR3 coding sequence is TGTGCCAGCAGCCATTTTCGTGGGAGCGGGGGCCGCACAGATACGCAGTATTTT.

The V gene is TRBV12-3 or TRBV12-4, the J gene TRBJ2-2; the D gene is possibly TRBD2 (6 bases). Trimming stripped 8 bases from V and 7 bases from J, with 23 bases between. The length of the CDR3 is 16 residues. The CDR3 reads CASGTGSGKGGGELFF. As DNA, the CDR3 is TGTGCCAGCGGTACGGGGAGTGGAAAGGGAGGCGGGGAGCTGTTTTTT.

The CDR3 reads CASSNRGREPQHF. Here the CDR3 DNA reads TGTGCCAGCAGCAACAGGGGGCGGGAGCCCCAGCATTTT. V and J are TRBV11-2 and TRBJ1-5; 9 bases line up with TRBD1. The CDR3 loop spans 13 amino acids. The V and J ends lost 5 bases and 8 bases, in that order; junction bases with no gene match: 4. Germline V lookup: CDR1 SGHAT, CDR2 FQNNGV.

This chain links TRBV4-1 with TRBJ2-2; possibly TRBD2 for D (6 bases). In germline, CDR1 is MGHRA, CDR2 YSYEKL. V was clipped by 8 bases and J by 5 bases, with 18 bases between them. The CDR3 runs 15 residues. The CDR3: CASGSVGGFTGELFF. CDR3 bases: TGCGCCAGCGGGTCGGTTGGGGGGTTTACCGGGGAGCTGTTTTTT.

This clonotype was detected only a few times. This chain connects TRBV20-1 to TRBJ1-1; TRBD1 is a possible D gene (5 bases). The CDR3 consists of 13 residues. Germline V lookup: CDR1 DFQATT, CDR2 SNEGSKA (reference sequence). Trimming pared 5 bases from V and 5 bases from J, leaving 15 bases between. CDR3 nucleotide sequence: TGCAGTGCTGACAGCACCGGGGGTACTGAAGCTTTCTTT. Translating gives CSADSTGGTEAFF.

In this sample, this clonotype turned up many times. The chain employs TRBV27 and TRBJ2-7, with 8 bases aligning to TRBD2. With 1 base clipped from V and 0 bases from J, the junction kept 17 bases outside the gene matches. There are 20 residues in the CDR3. CDR1 is MNHEY and CDR2 is SMNVEV in the germline V gene (reference sequence). This CDR3 reads CASSLLPPGLVAGPSYEQYV. CDR3 in DNA: TGTGCCAGCAGTTTATTACCCCCAGGTTTAGTAGCGGGGCCCTCCTACGAGCAGTACGTC.

This clonotype was picked up a small number of times. This chain connects TRBV9 to TRBJ2-3; a weak D match, TRBD2 (7 bases). CDR1 and CDR2 from the germline V gene are SGDLS and YYNGEE. Trimming removed 4 bases at V and 3 bases at J, with 27 bases between. The CDR3 loop spans 19 amino acids. This CDR3 reads CASSQPGGGEGTGTDTQYF. The CDR3 DNA reads TGTGCCAGCAGCCAACCTGGGGGGGGCGAGGGAACGGGGACAGATACGCAGTATTTT.

This clonotype appeared many times. The chain joins TRBV5-1 to TRBJ2-2, with 8 bases lining up with TRBD1. CDR1 is SGHRS and CDR2 is YFSETQ in the germline V gene. The CDR3 is made up of 15 amino acids. With V trimmed by 3 bases and J by 1 base, 2 bases remained unmatched. This chain's CDR3 is CASSSGTGNTGELFF. In DNA, the CDR3 is TGCGCCAGCAGCTCCGGGACAGGGAACACCGGGGAGCTGTTTTTT.

The chain couples TRBV20-1 to TRBJ1-4; possible D gene TRBD1, 6 bases. V was shortened by 5 bases and J by 7 bases, with 14 bases between the two germline ends. The CDR3 is 13 amino acids. Germline V gene sequence: CDR1 DFQATT, CDR2 SNEGSKA (reference sequence). CDR3: CSALSGGGEKLFF. As DNA, the CDR3 is TGCAGTGCTTTGTCAGGAGGGGGTGAAAAACTGTTTTTT.

This chain links TRBV7-9 with TRBJ2-4, with D uncertain. The CDR3 has 15 amino acids. The ends were cut back, 1 base at V and 0 bases at J, with 7 bases in the middle. CDR1 and CDR2 (germline): SEHNR, FQNEAQ (reference sequence). The chain's CDR3 is CASSLEGVAKNIQYF. CDR3 DNA: TGTGCCAGCAGCTTAGAAGGAGTAGCCAAAAACATTCAGTACTTC. Using reference TRBV7-9 and TRBJ2-4 for the parts outside the CDR3, the full variable domain is DTGVSQNPRHKITKRGQNVTFRCDPISEHNRLYWYRQTLGQGPEFLTYFQNEAQLEKSRLLSDRFSAERPKGSFSTLEIQRTEQGDSAMYLCASSLEGVAKNIQYFGAGTRLSVL.

The rearrangement uses TRBV28 and TRBJ1-5, with D hard to call. This CDR3 region has 15 residues. In germline, CDR1 is MDHEN, CDR2 SYDVKM. V was clipped by 0 bases and J by 0 bases, with 6 bases between them. CDR3 loop: CASSLWRDSNQPQHF. For the CDR3, the DNA is TGTGCCAGCAGTTTATGGCGAGATAGCAATCAGCCCCAGCATTTT.

This clonotype appeared many times. V is TRBV20-1 and J is TRBJ2-5; TRBD2 agrees at 12 bases. The CDR3 contains 14 residues. From germline, CDR1 is DFQATT and CDR2 SNEGSKA (reference sequence). The V and J ends lost 3 bases and 3 bases, in that order; junction bases with no gene match: 2. CDR3 bases: TGCAGTGCTAGGACTAGCGGGGGAAAAGAGACCCAGTACTTC. Translating gives CSARTSGGKETQYF.

This clonotype has just a few counts. J is TRBJ2-5 and V is TRBV15; TRBD2 might be the D (5 bases). V was trimmed by 0 bases and J by 5 bases, leaving 10 bases between them. The CDR3 length is 14 residues. Per germline, CDR1 LNHNV and CDR2 YYDKDF (reference sequence). The chain's CDR3 is CATSRERGGETQYF. The DNA of the CDR3 is TGTGCCACCAGCAGAGAACGGGGTGGGGAGACCCAGTACTTC.